This entry features one T cell receptor beta chain sequence. The antigen it binds to is not known. The germline V gene (reference sequence) sets CDR1 to DFQATT and CDR2 to SNEGSKA. The CDR3 starts with the cysteine, ends with the phenylalanine, and has 15 residues. DNA is not recorded here. From each donor, a roughly 2.3 ml peripheral blood sample was collected into PAXgene tubes and stored at -80 degrees C. Without any T cell sorting, total RNA was extracted from whole blood using the PAXgene blood miRNA kit on an automated QIAcube. Peripheral blood from monozygotic twin pairs who were concordant or discordant for inflammatory bowel disease underwent deep TCRalpha and TCRbeta repertoire profiling using unique molecular barcoding. Smoking habits were recorded for all twin pairs, with individuals classified as current, former or never smokers. The sample originates from a study of monozygotic twins with inflammatory bowel disease (dated by TCRdb to 2018 to 2020). A note on the overall study: A total of 28 monozygotic twin pairs were included in the full study, comprising nine German pairs (four IBD-concordant, five IBD-discordant) and 19 IBD-discordant Danish pairs. Disease-associated traits were sought mainly through comparisons between IBD patients and their genetically identical healthy co-twins within discordant pairs. Each individual had, on average, about 151 000 unique TCRalpha sequences and 181 000 unique TCRbeta sequences available for analysis.

Points the paper makes about the study in general: IBD patients had lower TCRbeta repertoire diversity, measured by the inverse Simpson index, than their healthy co-twins. No single strong signal or clonotype linked to IBD turned up in the results, so the idea that one exists was not supported. Fewer clonotypes were shared with other individuals by IBD patients than by healthy twins, most markedly in patients showing signs of disease activity. Concordant and discordant twins showed no difference in repertoire similarity, possibly because of limited statistical power. Distinction between different T cell subtypes could not be achieved in the analysis. Because patients were on differing immunosuppressive treatments, the repertoires may have picked up extra background noise and inter-individual variability.

The method behind the library was 5' RACE. Each TCR library was prepared from about 4,000 ng of total RNA. cDNA was synthesized with SMARTScribe reverse transcriptase in eight separate reactions per sample. During cDNA synthesis, template switching introduced unique molecular identifiers that contained a 6-nucleotide sample barcode. TCRalpha and TCRbeta cDNA was amplified in two nested PCRs of around 15 and 9 cycles, and bead purification was carried out after each PCR. Before amplification, the cDNA was treated with uracil DNA-glycosylase and purified using the QIAquick PCR purification kit. The second PCR added Illumina TruSeq-compatible adapters along with sample-specific barcodes. TapeStation and Qubit were used to check library quality and concentration, and roughly 5.5 ng of each library was pooled. Sequencing of pooled libraries was carried out on an Illumina HiSeq2500 single-index Rapid Run using 2 x 100 bp reads and custom sequencing primers. The published analysis was carried out like this. UMI-based consensus assembly with MiGEC version 1.2.6 was used to correct PCR and sequencing errors. MiXCR version 2.1.1 was used for V(D)J alignment, clonotype assembly and CDR3 extraction. Normalisation of gene usage, clonotype sharing and MAIT/NKT TCR abundance was achieved by analysing the top 1000, 10 000 and 20 000 clonotypes per sample. Diversity was computed as the inverse Simpson index with the vegan R package after downsampling to 27 000 UMIs. Paired Mann-Whitney U tests were applied to discordant twin pairs, and Benjamini-Hochberg correction was used for multiple testing. With the reads reprocessed by TCRdb, a single entry stands for each CDR3 protein sequence and no DNA is reported. Here the V and J calls rest on TCRdb's processing, not on the authors' analysis. This sample's table carries about 160,000 distinct CDR3 sequences. Together, the top ten hold under 3.5% of the sample.

Sequenced sample: blood. The rearrangement joined TRBV20-1 to TRBJ2-3; TCRdb reports TRBD2, a call that lacks DNA to check it against. This clonotype was obtained from a human donor with ulcerative colitis or Crohn's disease, or a healthy co-twin of an affected twin (not recorded which). This receptor has the CDR3 CSARDWREAPDTQYF.